Included here is one T cell receptor beta chain sequence, with context. These data come from a study of blood T cell repertoires in COVID-19. Study at large: Whether acute or convalescent, the COVID-19 samples came from the United States, Italy and Spain. PBMCs, B-cell-depleted T cells, or T cells were the source of the cDNA or gDNA that made up the material.

The germline V gene has CDR1 MDHEN and CDR2 SYDVKM. This CDR3 has 14 residues. Germline trimming cut 9 bases from V and 4 bases from J; bases unmatched to any gene: 9. As processed by the authors: Researchers report that nucleated cell counts were estimated from reference gene primer amplification. Clones were read by immunoSEQ multiplex PCR, and TCRdb kept only the in-frame ones, dropping some. Clone size and V and J calls were adopted from that table, with D and trimming inferred from the DNA. The data hold roughly 260,000 clones, with roughly 87% observed a single time. The V gene is TRBV28, the J gene TRBJ2-3, with 8 bases identical to TRBD2. The TCR sequence derives from a woman aged 50 to 60 who had recovered from COVID-19. Sequenced material: peripheral blood. Here the CDR3 reads CASQRGGRADTQYF. CDR3 bases: TGTGCCAGTCAACGGGGGGGCCGGGCAGATACGCAGTATTTT.